This T cell receptor beta chain was documented in a study of blood T cells in healthy people across ages. PCR was performed a second time for about 6 to 11 cycles using a sample-barcoded 5' primer and a J-beta primer mix. TCRdb called the 5' RACE reads again in MiXCR, with one record for every CDR3 protein. Here the sample spans 1.5 million to 2 million distinct CDR3 sequences, about 30% being singletons. Looked up from germline, CDR1 is SEHNR and CDR2 is FQNEAQ (reference sequence). The CDR3 has 14 amino acids. Trimming removed 5 bases from V and 0 bases from J, with 9 bases in between. The chain uses TRBV7-9 and TRBJ2-3; D gene uncertain. The sequence derives from a woman between 25 and 40 years old in good health. Sequenced input: blood. Here the CDR3 DNA reads TGTGCCAGCAGCCCCAAAGGGAGCACAGATACGCAGTATTTT. Encoded protein: CASSPKGSTDTQYF.